The sequence of this T cell receptor (beta chain) was determined in a study of cytomegalovirus exposure and HLA in healthy donors. Study observations and caveats: The classifier was said to identify cytomegalovirus status with high specificity and sensitivity. HLA alleles showed associations with 15,000 to 20,000 TCR beta sequences in a later analysis, at a 0.05 false discovery rate. The majority of TCR sequences were rare, yet some public TCRs appeared in many donors. When a later analysis was performed, an Asian-associated ancestry cluster reportedly had fewer N-insertions than the roughly 670-donor mean.

Amplification used 60 Vbeta primers and 13 Jbeta primers. The protocol was immunoSEQ multiplex PCR, while the TCRdb copy is restricted to in-frame clones and leaves out a portion. The sample yields about 120,000 clones, around 80% seen once. CDR3 length: 15 residues. The V segment lost 1 base and the J segment 2 bases; nucleotides outside the gene matches: 2. Looked up from germline, CDR1 is SEHNR and CDR2 is FQNEAQ (reference sequence). For this clone: The antigen remains undetermined.

The clonotype comes from a woman in her late teens or twenties in good health and CMV-seronegative. The J gene is TRBJ1-2, the V gene TRBV7-9, with 9 bases matching TRBD1. Sequenced: PBMCs. The CDR3 region has the DNA TGTGCCAGCAGCTTAGGAGGGACAGGGAACTATGGCTACACCTTC. Protein sequence: CASSLGGTGNYGYTF.